The sequence of this TCR beta chain was determined in a study of T cells after yellow fever vaccination. In the study overall: Low-cell-number fractions underwent preparation using SMART-Seq v4 Ultra Low Input. Study findings and constraints: Clonotype sharing between CD4 and CD8 compartments was small. A weaker but faster secondary response was observed, peaking on day 5 versus 15.

Germline V gene lookup returns CDR1 SGHRS and CDR2 YFSETQ. V was cut by 0 bases and J by 6 bases, with 11 bases left in between. The CDR3 spans 14 residues. As concerns this clonotype: What it recognizes is unknown.

Making TCR cDNA involved 5'RACE template switching, which added UMIs and a universal primer site. From the 5' RACE reads, TCRdb called clonotypes with MiXCR, one entry per CDR3 protein. The sample yields about 330,000 distinct CDR3 sequences, roughly 3.9% seen once. The J gene is TRBJ2-3, the V gene TRBV5-1; D ambiguous. Sample: PBMCs, taken 5 days after the yellow fever booster vaccination. The receptor's source is a man younger than 35 who received the YFV17D yellow fever vaccine. DNA of the CDR3: TGCGCCAGCAGCTTGGATAGGCTTTATGATACGCAGTATTTT. This encodes CASSLDRLYDTQYF.